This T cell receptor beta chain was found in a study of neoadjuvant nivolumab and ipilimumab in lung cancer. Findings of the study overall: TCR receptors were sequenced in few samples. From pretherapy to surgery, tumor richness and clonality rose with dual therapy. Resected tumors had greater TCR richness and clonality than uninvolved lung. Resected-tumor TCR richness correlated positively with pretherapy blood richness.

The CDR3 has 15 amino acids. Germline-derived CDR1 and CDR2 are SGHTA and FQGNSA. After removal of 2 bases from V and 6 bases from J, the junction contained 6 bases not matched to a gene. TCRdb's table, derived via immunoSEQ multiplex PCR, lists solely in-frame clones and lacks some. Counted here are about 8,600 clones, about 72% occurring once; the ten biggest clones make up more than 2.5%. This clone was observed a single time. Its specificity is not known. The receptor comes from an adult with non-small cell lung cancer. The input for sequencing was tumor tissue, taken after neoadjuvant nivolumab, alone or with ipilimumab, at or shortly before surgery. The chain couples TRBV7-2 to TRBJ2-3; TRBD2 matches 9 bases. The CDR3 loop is CASSLPASGMDTQYF. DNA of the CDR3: TGTGCCAGCAGCTTACCGGCTAGCGGGATGGATACGCAGTATTTT.